This TCR beta chain is from a study of B cell selection in AIRE deficiency. Regulatory T cells were sorted as CD4+CD25hiCD127low/negative. Assay: immunoSEQ multiplex PCR; the TCRdb copy retains only in-frame clones and omits some. Here the sample spans roughly 18,000 clones, 85% to 95% being singletons. The CDR3 length is 12 residues. V was trimmed by 8 bases and J by 5 bases, leaving 13 bases between them. Germline V gene lookup returns CDR1 MNHEY and CDR2 SVGAGI. Sequenced sample: CD4+CD25+ Tregs sorted from PBMCs. The clonotype comes from a human donor in good health. The chain recombines TRBV6-5 with TRBJ2-7; no clear D gene. CDR3 nucleotides: TGTGCCAGCGGTGAGTGGCAGGACGAGCAGTACTTC. Residues: CASGEWQDEQYF.